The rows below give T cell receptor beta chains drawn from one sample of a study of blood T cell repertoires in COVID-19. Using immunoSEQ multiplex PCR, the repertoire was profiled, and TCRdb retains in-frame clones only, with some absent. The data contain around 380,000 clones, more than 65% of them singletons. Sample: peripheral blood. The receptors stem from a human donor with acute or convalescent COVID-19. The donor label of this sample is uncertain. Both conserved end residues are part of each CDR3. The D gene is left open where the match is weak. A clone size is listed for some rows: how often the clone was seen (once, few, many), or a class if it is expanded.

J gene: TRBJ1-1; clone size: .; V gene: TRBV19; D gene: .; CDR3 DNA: TGTGCCAGTAGTATCCAGGTTAAAGGTGAAGCTTTCTTT; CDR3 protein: CASSIQVKGEAFF
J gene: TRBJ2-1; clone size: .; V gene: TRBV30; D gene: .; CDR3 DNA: TGTGCCTGGAGTTACTACGGTGAGCAGTTCTTC; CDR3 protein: CAWSYYGEQFF
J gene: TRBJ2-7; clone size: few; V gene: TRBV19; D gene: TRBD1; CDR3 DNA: TGTGCCAGTAGTGACCGAGGGGGCGCAATGTCCTACGAGCAGTACTTC; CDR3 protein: CASSDRGGAMSYEQYF
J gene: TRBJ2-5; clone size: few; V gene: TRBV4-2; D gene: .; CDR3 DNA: TGTGCCAGCAGCCAAGATCTTCAGAGGGCAGGAGGCGAGACCCAGTACTTC; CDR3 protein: CASSQDLQRAGGETQYF
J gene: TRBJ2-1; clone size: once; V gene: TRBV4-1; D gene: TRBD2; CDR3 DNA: TGCGCCAGCAGCCAAGCCCCACTAGCGGGAGGGTACAATGAGCAGTTCTTC; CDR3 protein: CASSQAPLAGGYNEQFF
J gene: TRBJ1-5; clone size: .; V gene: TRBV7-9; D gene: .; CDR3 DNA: TGTGCCAGCAGCTTAGCTGGGGCGAGCAATCAGCCCCAGCATTTT; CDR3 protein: CASSLAGASNQPQHF
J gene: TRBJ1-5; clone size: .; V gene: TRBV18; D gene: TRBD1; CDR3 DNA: TGTGCCAGCTCACCACTCGGGACAGGGAATCAGCCCCAGCATTTT; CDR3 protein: CASSPLGTGNQPQHF
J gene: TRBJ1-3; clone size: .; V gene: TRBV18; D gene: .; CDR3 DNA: TGTGCCAGCTCACCGCTTATACAGGGATCTGGAAACACCATATATTTT; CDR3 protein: CASSPLIQGSGNTIYF
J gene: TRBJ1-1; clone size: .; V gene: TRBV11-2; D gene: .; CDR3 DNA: TGTGCCAGCAGCTTAGCGAGGACAGAAGCTTTCTTT; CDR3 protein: CASSLARTEAFF
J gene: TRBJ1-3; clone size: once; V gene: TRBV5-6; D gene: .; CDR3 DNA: TGTGCCAGCCGACAGATCTCTGGAAACACCATATATTTT; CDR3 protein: CASRQISGNTIYF
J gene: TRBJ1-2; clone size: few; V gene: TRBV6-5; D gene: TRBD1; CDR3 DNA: TGTGCCAGCAGTTACTCGGGGACAGGAGTTGTTTATGGCTACACCTTC; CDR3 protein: CASSYSGTGVVYGYTF
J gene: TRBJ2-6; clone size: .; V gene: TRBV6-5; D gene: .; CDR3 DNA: TGTGCCAGCAGACCCGACAGCTCTGGGGCCAACGTCCTGACTTTC; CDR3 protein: CASRPDSSGANVLTF
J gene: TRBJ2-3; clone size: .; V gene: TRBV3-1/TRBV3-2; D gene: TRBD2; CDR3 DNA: TGTGCCAGCAGCCAAAGTCACTTTAGGGCTAGCGGGACAGATACGCAGTATTTT; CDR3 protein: CASSQSHFRASGTDTQYF
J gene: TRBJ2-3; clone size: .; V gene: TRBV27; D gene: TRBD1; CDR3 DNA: TGTGCCAGCCGGGACAGGGGCGAAGATACGCAGTATTTT; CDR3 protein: CASRDRGEDTQYF
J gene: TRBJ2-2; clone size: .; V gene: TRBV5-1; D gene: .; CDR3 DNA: TGCGCCAGCAGCTTGGACGGAGGGCCGGGCGGGGAGCTGTTTTTT; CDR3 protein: CASSLDGGPGGELFF
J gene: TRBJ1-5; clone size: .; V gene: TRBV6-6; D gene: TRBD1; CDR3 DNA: TGTGCCAGCAGACTTACAGGGGATCAGTCCCAGCATTTT; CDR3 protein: CASRLTGDQSQHF
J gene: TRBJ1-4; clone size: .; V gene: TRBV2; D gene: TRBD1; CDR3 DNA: TGTGCCAGCAGTGAAACCAGGGGGCTATATGAAAAACTGTTTTTT; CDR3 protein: CASSETRGLYEKLFF
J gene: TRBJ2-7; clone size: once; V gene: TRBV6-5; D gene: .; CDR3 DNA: TGTGCCAGCAGTCGACTGGGTTCCAACGAGCAGTACTTC; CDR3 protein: CASSRLGSNEQYF
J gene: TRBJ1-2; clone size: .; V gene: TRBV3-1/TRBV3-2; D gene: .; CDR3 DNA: TGTGCCAGCAGCCACGGCGTCGGAGACTATGGCTACACCTTC; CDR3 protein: CASSHGVGDYGYTF
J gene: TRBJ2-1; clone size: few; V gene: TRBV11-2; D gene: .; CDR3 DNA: TGTGCCAGCACCCACCGACGGGGAGCCTTAATCGATGAGCAGTTCTTC; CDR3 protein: CASTHRRGALIDEQFF
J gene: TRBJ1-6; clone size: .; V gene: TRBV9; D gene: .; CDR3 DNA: TGTGCCAGCCCCCGTAGGGGATTTGGCAGATGGTCACCCCTCCACTTT; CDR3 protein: CASPRRGFGRWSPLHF
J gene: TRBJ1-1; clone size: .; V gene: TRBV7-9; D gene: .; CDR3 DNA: TGTGCCAGCAGCACACTCACCAGCGGCAGGAAGAACACTGAAGCTTTCTTT; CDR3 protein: CASSTLTSGRKNTEAFF
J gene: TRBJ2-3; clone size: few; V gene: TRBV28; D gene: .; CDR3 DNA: TGTGCCAGCATAGGGGAATATAACACAGATACGCAGTATTTT; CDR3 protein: CASIGEYNTDTQYF
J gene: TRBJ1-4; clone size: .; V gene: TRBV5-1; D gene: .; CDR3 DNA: TGCGCCAGCAGCAACCAGGGACTGTCTTCCGAAAAACTGTTTTTT; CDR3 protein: CASSNQGLSSEKLFF
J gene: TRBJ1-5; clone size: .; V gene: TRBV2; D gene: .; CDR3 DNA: TGTGCCAGCAGTGCACTGGGGGCGCTGGGTCAGCCCCAGCATTTT; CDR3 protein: CASSALGALGQPQHF
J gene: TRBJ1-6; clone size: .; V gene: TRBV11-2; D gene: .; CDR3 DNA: TGTGCCAGCAGCCAGTATACCGGGTCCTATTCACCCCTCCACTTT; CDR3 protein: CASSQYTGSYSPLHF
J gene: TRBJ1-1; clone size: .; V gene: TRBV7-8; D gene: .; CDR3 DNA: TGTGCCAGCAGCCGAGGACAGAATTTGAACACTGAAGCTTTCTTT; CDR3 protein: CASSRGQNLNTEAFF
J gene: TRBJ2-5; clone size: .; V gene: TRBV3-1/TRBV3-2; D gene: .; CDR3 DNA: TGTGCCAGCAGCCAAAGTCTAGCGCAAGAGACCCAGTACTTC; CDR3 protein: CASSQSLAQETQYF
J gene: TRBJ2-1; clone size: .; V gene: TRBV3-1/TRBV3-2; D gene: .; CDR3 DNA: TGTGCCAGCAGCCAGGGGACACTTCCCGGGGATGAGCAGTTCTTC; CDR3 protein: CASSQGTLPGDEQFF
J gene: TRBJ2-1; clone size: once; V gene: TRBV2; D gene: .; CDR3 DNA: TGTGCCAGCAGTGAAGAACAGGGAGTTGTTGATGAGCAGTTCTTC; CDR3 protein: CASSEEQGVVDEQFF
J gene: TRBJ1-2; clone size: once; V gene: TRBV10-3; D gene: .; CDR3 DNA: TGTGCCATCAGTGGCGGCACAAACTATGGCTACACCTTC; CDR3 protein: CAISGGTNYGYTF
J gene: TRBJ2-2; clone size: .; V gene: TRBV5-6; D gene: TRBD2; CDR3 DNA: TGTGCCAGCAGCTTGGCCGGGGGGATCGGGGAGCTGTTTTTT; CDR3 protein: CASSLAGGIGELFF
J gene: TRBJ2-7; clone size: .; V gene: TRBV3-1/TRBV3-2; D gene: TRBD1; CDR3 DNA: TGTGCCAGCAGCCAAGAGGGGGGACAGGGTTTCGCCGAGCAGTACTTC; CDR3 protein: CASSQEGGQGFAEQYF
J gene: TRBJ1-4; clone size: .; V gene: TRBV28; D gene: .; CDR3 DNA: TGTGCCAGCAGTCGCCCGGTGAGCCGGGAAAAACTGTTTTTT; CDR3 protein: CASSRPVSREKLFF
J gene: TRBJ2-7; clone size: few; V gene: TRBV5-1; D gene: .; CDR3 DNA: TGCGCCAGCAGCTTGGCCGCGGGATCGGCCTACGAGCAGTACTTC; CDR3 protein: CASSLAAGSAYEQYF
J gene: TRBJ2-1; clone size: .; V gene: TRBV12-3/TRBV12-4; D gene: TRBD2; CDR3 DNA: TGTGCCAGCAGGATGGAGCGGGGGGGTGAGCAGTTCTTC; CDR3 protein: CASRMERGGEQFF
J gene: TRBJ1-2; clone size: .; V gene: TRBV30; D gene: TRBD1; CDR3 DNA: TGTGCCTGGGCGATGACAGGGCTGGTCCACACCTTC; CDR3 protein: CAWAMTGLVHTF
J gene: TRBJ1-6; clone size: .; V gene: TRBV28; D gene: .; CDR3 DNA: TGTGCCAGCAGGGCATCTGGGGGCGCTAATTCACCCCTCCACTTT; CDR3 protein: CASRASGGANSPLHF
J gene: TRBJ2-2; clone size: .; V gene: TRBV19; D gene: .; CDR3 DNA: TGTGCCAGTGCGGCGCCGGGGGAGCTGTTTTTT; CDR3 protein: CASAAPGELFF
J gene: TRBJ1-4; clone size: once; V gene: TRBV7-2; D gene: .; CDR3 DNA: TGTGCCAGCAGCTTAGCCGGGTTGCGAGAAAAACTGTTTTTT; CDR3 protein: CASSLAGLREKLFF
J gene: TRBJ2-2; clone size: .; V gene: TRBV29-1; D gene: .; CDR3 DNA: TGCAGCGTTGAAGCAGGCGGGACCGGGGAGCTGTTTTTT; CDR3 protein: CSVEAGGTGELFF
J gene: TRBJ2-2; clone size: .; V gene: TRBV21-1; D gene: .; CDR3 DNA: TGTGCCAGCAGCAAACTAACCGGTTTGGGGAGTGATGGTGGGGAGCTGTTTTTT; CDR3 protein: CASSKLTGLGSDGGELFF
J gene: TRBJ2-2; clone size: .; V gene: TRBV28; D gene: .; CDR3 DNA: TGTGCCAGCAGTTCCACCGTACGGGGAAAGGGGGAGCTGTTTTTT; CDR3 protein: CASSSTVRGKGELFF
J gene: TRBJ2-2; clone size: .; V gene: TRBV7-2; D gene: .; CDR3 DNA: TGTGCCAGCAGCTTACAAGGACTCGGCACCGGGGAGCTGTTTTTT; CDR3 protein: CASSLQGLGTGELFF
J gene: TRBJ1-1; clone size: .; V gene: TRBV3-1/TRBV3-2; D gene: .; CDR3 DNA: TGTGCCAGCAGCCAAGATATCGGGGTGAACACTGAAGCTTTCTTT; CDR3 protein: CASSQDIGVNTEAFF
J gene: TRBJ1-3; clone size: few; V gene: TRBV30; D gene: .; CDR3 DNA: TGTGCCTGGAGTGTAATAGTGGGCAGGGGAAACACCATATATTTT; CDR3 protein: CAWSVIVGRGNTIYF
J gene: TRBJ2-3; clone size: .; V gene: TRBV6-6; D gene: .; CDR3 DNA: TGTGCCAGCAGTTACACGGAGACAGATACGCAGTATTTT; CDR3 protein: CASSYTETDTQYF
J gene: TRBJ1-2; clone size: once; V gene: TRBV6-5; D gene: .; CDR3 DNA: TGTGCCAGCAGTCTGACAGACTCCTATGGCTACACCTTC; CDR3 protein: CASSLTDSYGYTF